This T cell receptor (beta chain) was recovered during a study of OX40 agonist ivuxolimab in advanced cancers. Profiling relied on immunoSEQ multiplex PCR, and the TCRdb table lists in-frame clones only, not all of them. The table shows approximately 82,000 clones, with approximately 89% occurring only once. CDR1 and CDR2 from the germline V gene are PRHDT and FYEKMQ (reference sequence). The germline V and J ends were trimmed by 5 bases and 5 bases, with 16 bases remaining between them. The CDR3 covers 15 residues. Patients who had autoimmune disease history or got systemic immunosuppression were left out.

The starting material was CD4+ or CD8+ T cells sorted from blood, obtained in a trial of the OX40 agonist ivuxolimab. J is TRBJ2-1 and V is TRBV13, with D tentatively TRBD2 (5 bases). The clonotype was recovered from an adult with an advanced solid tumor such as melanoma, head and neck, liver or kidney cancer. The CDR3: CASSLAYGPHNEQFF. DNA of the CDR3: TGTGCCAGCAGCCTAGCCTACGGTCCCCACAATGAGCAGTTCTTC.